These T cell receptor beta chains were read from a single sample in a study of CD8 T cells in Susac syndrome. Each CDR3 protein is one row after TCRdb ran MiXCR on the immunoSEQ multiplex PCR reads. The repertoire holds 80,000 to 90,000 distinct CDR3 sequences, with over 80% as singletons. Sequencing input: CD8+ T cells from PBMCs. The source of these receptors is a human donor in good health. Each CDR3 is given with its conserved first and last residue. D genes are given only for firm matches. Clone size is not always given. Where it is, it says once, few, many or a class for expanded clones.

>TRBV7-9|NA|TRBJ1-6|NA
CASSSPQNSARNSPLHF
TGTGCCAGCAGCTCCCCCCAAAATAGCGCCAGGAATTCACCCCTCCACTTT
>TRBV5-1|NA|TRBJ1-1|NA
CASKESNTEAFF
TGCGCCAGCAAGGAGTCGAACACTGAAGCTTTCTTT
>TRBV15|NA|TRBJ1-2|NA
CATSRKGEYGYTF
TGTGCCACCAGCAGAAAGGGGGAGTATGGCTACACCTTC
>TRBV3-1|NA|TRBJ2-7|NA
CASSPSKGTGIYEQYF
TGTGCCAGCAGCCCGAGTAAAGGGACGGGAATCTACGAGCAGTACTTC
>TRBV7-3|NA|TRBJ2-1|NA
CASSHAGKDRVNNEQFF
TGTGCCAGCAGCCACGCGGGAAAGGATCGGGTGAACAATGAGCAGTTCTTC
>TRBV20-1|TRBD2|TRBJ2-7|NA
CSGLAGGRGYEQYF
TGCAGTGGACTAGCGGGGGGGAGAGGGTACGAGCAGTACTTC
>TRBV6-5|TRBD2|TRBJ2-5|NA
CASSYSTSGETQYF
TGTGCCAGCAGTTACTCGACTAGCGGTGAGACCCAGTACTTC
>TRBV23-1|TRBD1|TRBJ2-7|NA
CASATDREGQYEQYF
TGCGCCAGCGCAACCGACAGGGAAGGGCAATACGAGCAGTACTTC
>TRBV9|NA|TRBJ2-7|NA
CASSVEGRDEQYF
TGTGCCAGCAGCGTAGAGGGACGGGACGAGCAGTACTTC
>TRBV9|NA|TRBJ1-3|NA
CASSVESRPDTIYF
TGTGCCAGCAGCGTAGAGTCCCGACCAGACACCATATATTTT
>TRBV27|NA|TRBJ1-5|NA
CASSLSITPLWPQHF
TGTGCCAGCAGTTTATCGATAACCCCACTTTGGCCCCAGCATTTT
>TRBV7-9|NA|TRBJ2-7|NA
CASSLGAEQYF
TGTGCCAGCAGCTTAGGAGCCGAGCAGTACTTC
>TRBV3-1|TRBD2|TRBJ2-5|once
CASSQTSGGAVETQYF
TGTGCCAGCAGCCAGACTAGCGGGGGGGCCGTAGAGACCCAGTACTTC
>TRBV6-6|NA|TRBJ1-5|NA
CASMEGGSYNQPQHF
TGTGCCAGCATGGAGGGGGGCAGCTACAATCAGCCCCAGCATTTT
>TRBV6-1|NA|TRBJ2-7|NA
CASSEAVAYEQYF
TGTGCCAGCAGTGAAGCGGTGGCCTACGAGCAGTACTTC
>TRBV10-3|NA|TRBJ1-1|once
CAISESGRVNTEAFF
TGTGCCATCAGTGAGTCGGGCAGGGTGAACACTGAAGCTTTCTTT
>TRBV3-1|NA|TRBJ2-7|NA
CASSQGPISYEQYF
TGTGCCAGCAGCCAAGGGCCGATTTCCTACGAGCAGTACTTC
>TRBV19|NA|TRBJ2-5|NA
CASSTHPVETQYF
TGTGCCAGTAGTACCCACCCGGTGGAGACCCAGTACTTC
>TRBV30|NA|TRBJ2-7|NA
CAWSVRGQGLWSSYEQYF
TGTGCCTGGAGTGTAAGGGGCCAGGGCCTATGGTCCTCCTACGAGCAGTACTTC
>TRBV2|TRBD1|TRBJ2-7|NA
CASSEARQGISYEQYF
TGTGCCAGCAGTGAAGCGCGACAGGGGATCTCCTACGAGCAGTACTTC
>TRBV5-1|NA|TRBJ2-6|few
CASLPDLSGANVLTF
TGCGCCAGTTTACCCGACCTCTCTGGGGCCAACGTCCTGACTTTC
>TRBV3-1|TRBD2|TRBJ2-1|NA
CASSHTGTSGGAGNEQFF
TGTGCCAGCAGCCATACCGGGACTAGCGGGGGGGCGGGAAATGAGCAGTTCTTC
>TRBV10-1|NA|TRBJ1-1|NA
CASSVRGGGTEAFF
TGCGCCAGCAGTGTACGTGGAGGGGGCACTGAAGCTTTCTTT
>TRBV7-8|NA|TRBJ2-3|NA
CASSLGPLADTQYF
TGTGCCAGCAGCTTAGGTCCCCTAGCAGATACGCAGTATTTT
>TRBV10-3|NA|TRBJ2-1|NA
CAISVYAGTHLTYNEQFF
TGTGCCATCAGTGTATACGCCGGGACGCATCTTACCTACAATGAGCAGTTCTTC
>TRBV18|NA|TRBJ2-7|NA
CASSPGHGYEQYF
TGTGCCAGCTCGCCAGGGCATGGCTACGAGCAGTACTTC
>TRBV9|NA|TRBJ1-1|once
CASSAGTGVTEAFF
TGTGCCAGCAGCGCAGGGACGGGGGTCACTGAAGCTTTCTTT
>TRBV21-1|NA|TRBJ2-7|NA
CASSIYRTYEQYF
TGTGCCAGCAGCATTTACAGGACCTACGAGCAGTACTTC
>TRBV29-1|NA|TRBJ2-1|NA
CSVEGKYNEQFF
TGCAGCGTTGAGGGGAAATACAATGAGCAGTTCTTC
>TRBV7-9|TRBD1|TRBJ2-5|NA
CASSLGQGWETQYF
TGTGCCAGCAGCTTAGGACAGGGTTGGGAGACCCAGTACTTC
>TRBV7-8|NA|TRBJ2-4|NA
CASSLASGTLAKNIQYF
TGTGCCAGCAGCTTAGCCTCAGGGACCCTAGCCAAAAACATTCAGTACTTC
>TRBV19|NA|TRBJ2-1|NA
CASSTSTYNEQFF
TGTGCCAGTAGTACCTCTACCTACAATGAGCAGTTCTTC
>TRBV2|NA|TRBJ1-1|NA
CASSESPSENTEAFF
TGTGCCAGCAGTGAGTCGCCCAGCGAGAACACTGAAGCTTTCTTT
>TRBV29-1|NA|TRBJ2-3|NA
CSVEVSGDHTDTQYF
TGCAGCGTTGAAGTGTCGGGGGACCACACAGATACGCAGTATTTT
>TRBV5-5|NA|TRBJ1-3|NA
CASSLALQGITGNTIYF
TGTGCCAGCAGCTTGGCCCTACAGGGTATCACTGGAAACACCATATATTTT
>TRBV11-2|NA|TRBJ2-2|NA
CASSLTPTSGTGELFF
TGTGCCAGCAGCTTAACTCCTACGAGCGGCACCGGGGAGCTGTTTTTT
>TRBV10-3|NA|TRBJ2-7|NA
CAISDPDSPEQYF
TGTGCCATCAGTGACCCGGACTCCCCCGAGCAGTACTTC
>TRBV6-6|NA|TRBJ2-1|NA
CASSYSNLGDEQFF
TGTGCCAGCAGTTACTCGAATCTGGGGGATGAGCAGTTCTTC
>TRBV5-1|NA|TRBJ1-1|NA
CASSPDSVQGTEAFF
TGCGCCAGCAGCCCGGACAGCGTCCAGGGCACTGAAGCTTTCTTT
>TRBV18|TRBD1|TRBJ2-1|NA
CASSPRGQGYKPYNEQFF
TGTGCCAGCTCACCGAGGGGACAGGGCTACAAACCCTACAATGAGCAGTTCTTC
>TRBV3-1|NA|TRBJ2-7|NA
CASSQDGGPYYEQYF
TGTGCCAGCAGCCAAGATGGGGGACCCTACTACGAGCAGTACTTC
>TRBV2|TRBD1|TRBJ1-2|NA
CASSEATGGIYGYTF
TGTGCCAGCAGTGAAGCTACAGGGGGCATATATGGCTACACCTTC
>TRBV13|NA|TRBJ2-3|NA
CASSSSGGDTQYF
TGTGCCAGCAGCTCGTCGGGTGGAGATACGCAGTATTTT
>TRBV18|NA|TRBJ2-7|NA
CASSPPQHYEQYF
TGTGCCAGCTCACCCCCTCAACACTACGAGCAGTACTTC
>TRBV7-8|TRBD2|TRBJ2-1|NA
CASSLERGLPAHNEQFF
TGTGCCAGCAGCTTAGAGCGGGGGCTCCCGGCCCACAATGAGCAGTTCTTC
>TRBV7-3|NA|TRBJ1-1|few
CASGLGGGTEAFF
TGTGCCAGCGGCCTTGGGGGAGGCACTGAAGCTTTCTTT
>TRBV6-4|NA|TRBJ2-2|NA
CASSDKNTGELFF
TGTGCCAGCAGTGACAAAAACACCGGGGAGCTGTTTTTT